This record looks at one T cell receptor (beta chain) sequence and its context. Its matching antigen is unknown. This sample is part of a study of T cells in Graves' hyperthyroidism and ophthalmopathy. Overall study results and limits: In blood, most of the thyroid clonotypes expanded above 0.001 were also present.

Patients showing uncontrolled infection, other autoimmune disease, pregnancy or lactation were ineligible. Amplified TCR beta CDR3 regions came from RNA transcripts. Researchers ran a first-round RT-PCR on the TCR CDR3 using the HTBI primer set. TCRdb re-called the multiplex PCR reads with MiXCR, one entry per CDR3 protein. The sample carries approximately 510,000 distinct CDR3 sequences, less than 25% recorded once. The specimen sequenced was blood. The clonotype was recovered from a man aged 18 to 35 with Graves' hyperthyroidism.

The CDR3 DNA follows: TGCGCCAGCAGCTTGGACGGGATCTCCTACGAGCAGTACTTC. Encoded protein: CASSLDGISYEQYF. V usage is TRBV5-1 and J usage is TRBJ2-7, with D tentatively TRBD2 (5 bases). This CDR3 is built from 14 residues. V was trimmed by 0 bases and J by 0 bases, leaving 7 bases between them. The germline gives CDR1 SGHRS, CDR2 YFSETQ.